A selection of T cell receptor beta chains follows, all from one sample in a study of blood T cells in healthy people across ages. Each CDR3 protein gets one entry after TCRdb re-called the 5' RACE reads with MiXCR. The sample lists roughly 2 million distinct CDR3 sequences, around 50% occurring once. Sequenced input: blood. Every receptor here comes from a woman in her thirties or forties in good health. Both conserved end residues are part of each CDR3. A D gene is named only where the DNA matches it firmly. Clone size is stated in some rows and not others, as once, few, many or a class when expanded.

j_call	d_call	clone_size	v_call	cdr3_nt	cdr3_aa
TRBJ2-5	NA	NA	TRBV11-2	TGTGCCAGCAGCTTAGCCAGGATGGGTCAAGAGACCCAGTACTTC	CASSLARMGQETQYF
TRBJ2-3	TRBD1	few	TRBV5-1	TGCGCCAGCACCTCAGGGGGTACCACAGATACGCAGTATTTT	CASTSGGTTDTQYF
TRBJ2-5	NA	many	TRBV20-1	TGCAGTGCTATGTCTAGCGTCGGAGAGACCCAGTACTTC	CSAMSSVGETQYF
TRBJ2-5	NA	NA	TRBV11-3	TGTGCCAGCAGCGTAGGGGGGGACCCGGAGACCCAGTACTTC	CASSVGGDPETQYF
TRBJ2-4	NA	few	TRBV7-2	TGTGCCAGCAGCTTAGAACTAGCCAAAGCCAAAAACATTCAGTACTTC	CASSLELAKAKNIQYF
TRBJ2-1	NA	NA	TRBV4-2	TGTGCCAGCAGCCAAGATGGGTCGCCGTTCTTC	CASSQDGSPFF
TRBJ2-1	NA	few	TRBV7-3	TGTGCCAGCAGCTTAGTTTTAACCCGGACAAAAAATGAGCAGTTCTTC	CASSLVLTRTKNEQFF
TRBJ2-5	TRBD1	NA	TRBV3-1	TGTGCCAGCAGCGCGTGTTGGGACAGGGTTAGGGGAGAGACCCAGTACTTC	CASSACWDRVRGETQYF
TRBJ2-1	TRBD2	NA	TRBV29-1	TGCAGCGTTGGTGGCCTAGCGGGAGATGAGACCCAGTTCTTC	CSVGGLAGDETQFF
TRBJ1-2	TRBD1	NA	TRBV27	TGTGCCAGCAGCCCCGGGACAGGAATACATGGCTACACCTTC	CASSPGTGIHGYTF
TRBJ1-6	NA	NA	TRBV18	TGTGCCAGCTCACCAAGTATGGATTCACCCCTCCACTTT	CASSPSMDSPLHF
TRBJ1-1	NA	NA	TRBV5-1	TGCGCCAGCACCCAGGACCGAACCGCTGAAGCTTTCTTT	CASTQDRTAEAFF
TRBJ1-2	NA	NA	TRBV7-9	TGTGCCAGCAGCTTAGTCGGGACACCAGAGAAAGGGGGCTACACCTTC	CASSLVGTPEKGGYTF
TRBJ1-1	TRBD1	NA	TRBV4-3	TGCGCCAGCAGCCCCGGTTGGACAGGACAGAGGGCTGAAGCTTTCTTT	CASSPGWTGQRAEAFF
TRBJ2-7	NA	NA	TRBV7-8	TGTGCCAGCAGCCCCTCTCGGGCAGCCACATACTACGAGCAGTACTTC	CASSPSRAATYYEQYF